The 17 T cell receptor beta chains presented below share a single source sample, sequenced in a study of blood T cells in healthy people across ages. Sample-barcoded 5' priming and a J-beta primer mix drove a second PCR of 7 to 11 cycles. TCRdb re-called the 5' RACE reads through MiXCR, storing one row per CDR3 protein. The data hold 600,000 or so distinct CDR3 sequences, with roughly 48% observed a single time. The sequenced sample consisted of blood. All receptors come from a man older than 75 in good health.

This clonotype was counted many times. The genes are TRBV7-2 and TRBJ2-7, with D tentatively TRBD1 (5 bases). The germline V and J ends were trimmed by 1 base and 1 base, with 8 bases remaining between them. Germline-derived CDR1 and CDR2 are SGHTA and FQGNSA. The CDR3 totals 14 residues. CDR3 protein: CASSLVTGSYEQYF. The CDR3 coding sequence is TGTGCCAGCAGCTTAGTAACAGGATCCTACGAGCAGTACTTC.

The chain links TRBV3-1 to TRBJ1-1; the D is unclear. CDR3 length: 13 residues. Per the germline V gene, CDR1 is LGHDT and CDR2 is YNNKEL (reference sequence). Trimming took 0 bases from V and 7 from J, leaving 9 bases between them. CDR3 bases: TGTGCCAGCAGCCAAGATAGAGGGAATGAAGCTTTCTTT. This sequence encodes CASSQDRGNEAFF. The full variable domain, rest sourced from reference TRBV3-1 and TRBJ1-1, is DTAVSQTPKYLVTQMGNDKSIKCEQNLGHDTMYWYKQDSKKFLKIMFSYNNKELIINETVPNRFSPKSPDKAHLNLHINSLELGDSAVYFCASSQDRGNEAFFGQGTRLTVV.

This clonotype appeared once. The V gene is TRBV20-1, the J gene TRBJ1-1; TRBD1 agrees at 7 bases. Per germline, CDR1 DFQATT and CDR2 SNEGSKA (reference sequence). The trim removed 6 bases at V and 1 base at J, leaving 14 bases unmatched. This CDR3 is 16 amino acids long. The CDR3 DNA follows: TGCAGTGCCATCAACCGGGACAGATACCAGAACACTGAAGCTTTCTTT. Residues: CSAINRDRYQNTEAFF.

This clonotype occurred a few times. As DNA, the CDR3 is TGTGCCAGCAGCCCCCTGGCAGGCCACTACGAGCAGTACTTC. Encoded protein: CASSPLAGHYEQYF. The chain uses TRBV7-2 and TRBJ2-7, with unresolved D. The V gene's germline CDR1 is SGHTA and CDR2 FQGNSA. V lost 5 bases and J 3 bases, leaving 14 bases between the germline ends. The CDR3 loop spans 14 amino acids.

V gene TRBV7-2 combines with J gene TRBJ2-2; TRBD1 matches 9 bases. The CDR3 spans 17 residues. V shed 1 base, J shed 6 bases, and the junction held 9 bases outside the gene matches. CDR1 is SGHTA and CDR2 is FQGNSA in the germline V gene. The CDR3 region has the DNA TGTGCCAGCAGCTTAGTGGCGACAGGGGGTATCGCCGGGGAGCTGTTTTTT. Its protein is CASSLVATGGIAGELFF.

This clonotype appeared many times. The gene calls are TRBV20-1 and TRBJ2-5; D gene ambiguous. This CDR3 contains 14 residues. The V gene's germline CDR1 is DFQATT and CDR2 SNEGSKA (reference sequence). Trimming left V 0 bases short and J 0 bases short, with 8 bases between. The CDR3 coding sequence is TGCAGTGCTAGAGATCGGCTCAACCAAGAGACCCAGTACTTC. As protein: CSARDRLNQETQYF.

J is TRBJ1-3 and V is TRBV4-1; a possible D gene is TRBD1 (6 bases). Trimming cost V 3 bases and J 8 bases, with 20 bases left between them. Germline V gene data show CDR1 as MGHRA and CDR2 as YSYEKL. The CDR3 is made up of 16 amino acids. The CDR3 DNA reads TGCGCCAGCAGCCACGGGAGCAGGGGCGCGAGTTACACCATATATTTT. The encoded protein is CASSHGSRGASYTIYF.

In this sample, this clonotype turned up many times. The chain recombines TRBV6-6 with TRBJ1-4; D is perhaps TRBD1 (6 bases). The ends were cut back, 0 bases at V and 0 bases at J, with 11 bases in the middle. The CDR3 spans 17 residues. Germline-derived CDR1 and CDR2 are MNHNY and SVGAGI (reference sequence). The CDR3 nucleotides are TGTGCCAGCAGTTACTCGTACAGGGTCGCAACTAATGAAAAACTGTTTTTT. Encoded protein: CASSYSYRVATNEKLFF.

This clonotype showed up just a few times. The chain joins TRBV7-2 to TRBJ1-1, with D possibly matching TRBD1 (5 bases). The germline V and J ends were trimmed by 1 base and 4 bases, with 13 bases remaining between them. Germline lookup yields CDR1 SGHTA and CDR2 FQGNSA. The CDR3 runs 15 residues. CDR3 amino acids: CASSLGGRDVTEAFF. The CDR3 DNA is TGTGCCAGCAGCTTAGGTGGCAGGGACGTCACTGAAGCTTTCTTT.

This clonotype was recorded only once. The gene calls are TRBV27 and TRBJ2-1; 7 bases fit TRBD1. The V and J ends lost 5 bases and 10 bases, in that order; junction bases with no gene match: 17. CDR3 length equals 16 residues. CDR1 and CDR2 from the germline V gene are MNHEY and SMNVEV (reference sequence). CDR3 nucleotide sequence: TGTGCCAGCAGTCCGACAGGGTTCGGAACGGGATTCGAGCAGTTCTTC. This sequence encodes CASSPTGFGTGFEQFF.

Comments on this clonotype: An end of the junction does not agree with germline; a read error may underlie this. The CDR3 region has the DNA TGTGCCAGCAACTTTGCGCTTGAGGGTTACGGGCAGTACTTC. It translates to CASNFALEGYGQYF. The chain couples TRBV7-2 to TRBJ2-1; D is perhaps TRBD2 (5 bases). TRBJ2-7 matches the DNA end more closely, so the J call is doubtful. Germline V gene sequence: CDR1 SGHTA, CDR2 FQGNSA. The CDR3 has 14 residues.

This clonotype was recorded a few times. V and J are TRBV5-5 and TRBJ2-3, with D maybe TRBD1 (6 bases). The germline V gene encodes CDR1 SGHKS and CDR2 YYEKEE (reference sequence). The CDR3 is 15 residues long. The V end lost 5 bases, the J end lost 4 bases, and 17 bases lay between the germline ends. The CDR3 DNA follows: TGTGCCAGCAGACAAACAGGGAACTGGGCAGATACGCAGTATTTT. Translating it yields CASRQTGNWADTQYF.

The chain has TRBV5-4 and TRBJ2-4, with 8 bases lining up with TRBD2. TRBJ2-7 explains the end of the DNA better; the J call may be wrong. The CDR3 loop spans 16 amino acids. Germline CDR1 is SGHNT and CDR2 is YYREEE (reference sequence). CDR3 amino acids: CASSPGGQTSPYEQYF. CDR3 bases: TGTGCCAGCAGCCCGGGAGGGCAGACCTCCCCCTACGAGCAGTACTTC.

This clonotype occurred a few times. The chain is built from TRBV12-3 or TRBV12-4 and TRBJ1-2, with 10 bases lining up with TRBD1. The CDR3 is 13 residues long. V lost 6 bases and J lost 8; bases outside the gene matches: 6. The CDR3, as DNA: TGTGCCAGCAGCAGAGACAGGGGGCCCGGCTACACCTTC. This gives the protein CASSRDRGPGYTF.

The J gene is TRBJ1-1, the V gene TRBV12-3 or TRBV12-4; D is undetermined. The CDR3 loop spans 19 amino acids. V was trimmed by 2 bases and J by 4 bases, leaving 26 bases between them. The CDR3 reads CASSLWALRQEGSGTEAFF. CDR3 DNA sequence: TGTGCCAGCAGTTTATGGGCTCTCCGGCAGGAGGGCTCGGGCACTGAAGCTTTCTTT.

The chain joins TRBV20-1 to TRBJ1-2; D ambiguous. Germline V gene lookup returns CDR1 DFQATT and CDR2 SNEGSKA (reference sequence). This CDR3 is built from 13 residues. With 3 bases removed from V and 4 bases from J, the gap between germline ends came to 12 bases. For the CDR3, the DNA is TGCAGTGCTAGTCACCCCTCGGGCTATGGCTACACCTTC. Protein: CSASHPSGYGYTF.

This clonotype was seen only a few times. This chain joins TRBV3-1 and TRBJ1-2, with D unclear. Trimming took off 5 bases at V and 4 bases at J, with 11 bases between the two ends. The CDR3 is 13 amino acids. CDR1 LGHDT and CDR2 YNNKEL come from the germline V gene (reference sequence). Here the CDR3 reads CASSDPSSYGYTF. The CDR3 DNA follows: TGTGCCAGCAGCGACCCCAGTAGCTATGGCTACACCTTC.